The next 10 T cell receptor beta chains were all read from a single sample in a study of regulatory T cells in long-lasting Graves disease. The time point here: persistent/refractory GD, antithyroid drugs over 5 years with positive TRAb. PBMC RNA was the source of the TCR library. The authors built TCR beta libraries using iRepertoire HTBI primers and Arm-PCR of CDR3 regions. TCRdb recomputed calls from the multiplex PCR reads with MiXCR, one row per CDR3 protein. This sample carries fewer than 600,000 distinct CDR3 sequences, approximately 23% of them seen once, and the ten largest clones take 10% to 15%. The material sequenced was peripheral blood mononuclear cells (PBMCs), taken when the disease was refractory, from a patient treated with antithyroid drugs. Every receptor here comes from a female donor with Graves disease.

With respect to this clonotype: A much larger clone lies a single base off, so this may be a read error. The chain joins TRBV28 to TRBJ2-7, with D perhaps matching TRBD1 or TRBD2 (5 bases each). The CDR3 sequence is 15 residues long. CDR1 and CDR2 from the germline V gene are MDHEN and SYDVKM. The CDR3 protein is CASYSFFEGSYEQHF. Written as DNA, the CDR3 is TGTGCCAGCTACTCTTTTTTCGAGGGGTCCTACGAGCAGCACTTC.

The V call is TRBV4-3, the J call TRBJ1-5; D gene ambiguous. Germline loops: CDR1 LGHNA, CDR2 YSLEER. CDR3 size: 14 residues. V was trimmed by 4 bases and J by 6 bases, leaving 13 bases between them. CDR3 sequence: CASSLTLLSQPQHF. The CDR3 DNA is TGCGCCAGCAGCCTCACTCTTCTAAGTCAGCCCCAGCATTTT.

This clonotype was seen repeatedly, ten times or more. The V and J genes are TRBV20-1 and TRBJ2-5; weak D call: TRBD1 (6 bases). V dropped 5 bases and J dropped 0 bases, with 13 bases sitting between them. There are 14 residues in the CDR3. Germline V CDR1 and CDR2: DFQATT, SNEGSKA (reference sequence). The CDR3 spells CSARTAPYQETQYF. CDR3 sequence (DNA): TGCAGTGCTCGGACAGCCCCGTACCAAGAGACCCAGTACTTC.

The CDR3 is CASRKNGDTGELFF. Here the CDR3 DNA reads TGCGCCAGCAGGAAGAACGGTGACACCGGGGAGCTGTTTTTT. The V and J genes are TRBV5-1 and TRBJ2-2; D gene ambiguous. Trimming took off 5 bases at V and 3 bases at J, with 11 bases between the two ends. CDR1 is SGHRS, CDR2 YFSETQ, per germline. The CDR3 sequence is 14 residues long.

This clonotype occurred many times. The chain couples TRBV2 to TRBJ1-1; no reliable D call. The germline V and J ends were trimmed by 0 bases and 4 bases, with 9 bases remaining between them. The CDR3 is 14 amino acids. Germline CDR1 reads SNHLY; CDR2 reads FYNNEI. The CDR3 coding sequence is TGTGCCAGCAGTGAAGCGGACGGGCTCACTGAAGCTTTCTTT. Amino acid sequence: CASSEADGLTEAFF.

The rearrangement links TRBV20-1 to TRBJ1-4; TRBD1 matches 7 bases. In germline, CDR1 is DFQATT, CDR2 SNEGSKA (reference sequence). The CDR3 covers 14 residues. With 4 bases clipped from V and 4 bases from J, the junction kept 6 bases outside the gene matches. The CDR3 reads CSAIDRARNEKLFF. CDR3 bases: TGCAGTGCTATCGACAGGGCCCGTAATGAAAAACTGTTTTTT.

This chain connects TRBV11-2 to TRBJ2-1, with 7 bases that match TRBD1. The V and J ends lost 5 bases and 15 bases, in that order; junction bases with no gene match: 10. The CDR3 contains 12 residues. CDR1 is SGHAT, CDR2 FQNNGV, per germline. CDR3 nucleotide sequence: TGTGCCAGCAGCGCCACAGGGTCAGGGGGGTTCTTC. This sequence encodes CASSATGSGGFF.

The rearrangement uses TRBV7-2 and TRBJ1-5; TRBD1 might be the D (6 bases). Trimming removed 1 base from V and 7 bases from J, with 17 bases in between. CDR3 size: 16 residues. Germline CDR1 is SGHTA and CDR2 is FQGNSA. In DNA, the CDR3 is TGTGCCAGCAGCTTAGTGGGGGGGGGCGATGGGCAGCCCCAGCATTTT. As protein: CASSLVGGGDGQPQHF.

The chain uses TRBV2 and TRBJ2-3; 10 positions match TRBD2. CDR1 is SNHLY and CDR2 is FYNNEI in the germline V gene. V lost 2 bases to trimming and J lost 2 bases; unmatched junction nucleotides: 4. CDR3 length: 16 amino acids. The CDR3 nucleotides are TGTGCCAGCAGTGAACTAGCGGGGGACCTCACAGATACGCAGTATTTT. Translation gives CASSELAGDLTDTQYF.

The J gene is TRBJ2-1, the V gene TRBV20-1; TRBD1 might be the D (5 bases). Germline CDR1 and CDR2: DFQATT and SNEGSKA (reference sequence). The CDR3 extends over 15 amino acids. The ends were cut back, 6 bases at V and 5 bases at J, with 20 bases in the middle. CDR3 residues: CSATGRQSEHNEQFF. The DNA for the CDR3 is TGCAGTGCGACTGGACGACAGTCAGAACACAATGAGCAGTTCTTC.